The rows below give T cell receptor beta chains drawn from one sample of a study of T cell responses to AZD1222 COVID-19 vaccine. The method was immunoSEQ multiplex PCR; TCRdb's version includes in-frame clones alone and lacks a portion of them. The profile shows about 110,000 clones, 87% of them singletons. Sequenced here: peripheral blood, sampled on day 0 of AZD1222 vaccination. The source is an adult in good health. The CDR3 runs from the conserved cysteine through the conserved F or W. Each record gives: clone size, J gene, V gene, D gene, CDR3 DNA, CDR3 protein. The D gene is left open where the match is weak. Size tells how often a clone was seen (once, few, many) or the class of an expanded clone, and some rows leave it out.

clone_size: -; j_call: TRBJ2-7; v_call: TRBV13; d_call: TRBD2; cdr3_nt: TGTGCCAGCAGCCCCTTCTCGACTAGCGGCTCCTACGAGCAGTACTTC; cdr3_aa: CASSPFSTSGSYEQYF
clone_size: -; j_call: TRBJ2-7; v_call: TRBV4-3; d_call: -; cdr3_nt: TGCGCCAGCAGCCAAGGGCCCAGATCGGGGCGCTCCTACGAGCAGTACTTC; cdr3_aa: CASSQGPRSGRSYEQYF
clone_size: few; j_call: TRBJ1-2; v_call: TRBV4-3; d_call: TRBD1; cdr3_nt: TGCGCCAGCAGCCAAGAGGCGACAGGGCTTAACTATGGCTACACCTTC; cdr3_aa: CASSQEATGLNYGYTF
clone_size: -; j_call: TRBJ2-7; v_call: TRBV7-2; d_call: TRBD2; cdr3_nt: TGTGCCAGCAGCTCCGGACTAGTAAACTACGAGCAGTACTTC; cdr3_aa: CASSSGLVNYEQYF
clone_size: -; j_call: TRBJ2-7; v_call: TRBV5-4; d_call: -; cdr3_nt: TGTGCCAGCAGCATTGGGATGGGGAGTCGCGAGCAGTACTTC; cdr3_aa: CASSIGMGSREQYF
clone_size: -; j_call: TRBJ1-2; v_call: TRBV10-3; d_call: -; cdr3_nt: TGTGCCATCAGTGAGAGACAGGTTGGAATAGTAGTTGGCTACACCTTC; cdr3_aa: CAISERQVGIVVGYTF
clone_size: -; j_call: TRBJ1-6; v_call: TRBV3-1/TRBV3-2; d_call: -; cdr3_nt: TGTGCCAGCAGCCAAGACACGACGGAGGATTCACCCCTCCACTTT; cdr3_aa: CASSQDTTEDSPLHF
clone_size: -; j_call: TRBJ2-7; v_call: TRBV7-2; d_call: TRBD2; cdr3_nt: TGTGCCAGCAGCCAGCGGGGGGGTCGCTTCCACGAGCAGTACTTC; cdr3_aa: CASSQRGGRFHEQYF
clone_size: -; j_call: TRBJ2-6; v_call: TRBV27; d_call: -; cdr3_nt: TGTGCCAGCAGTCCCGCCGGGACCTCTGGGGCCAACGTCCTGACTTTC; cdr3_aa: CASSPAGTSGANVLTF
clone_size: -; j_call: TRBJ2-7; v_call: TRBV7-3; d_call: -; cdr3_nt: TGTGCCAGCAGCTTAGGTGCCCGGGAGATCGACGAGCAGTACTTC; cdr3_aa: CASSLGAREIDEQYF
clone_size: -; j_call: TRBJ1-2; v_call: TRBV28; d_call: -; cdr3_nt: TGTGCCAGCACCCTGAGTTACTGGGAATTTTCAGGCTACACCTTC; cdr3_aa: CASTLSYWEFSGYTF
clone_size: -; j_call: TRBJ1-4; v_call: TRBV5-4; d_call: -; cdr3_nt: TGTGCCAGCAGCTTGGCTCGGGGGGAACTGTTTTTT; cdr3_aa: CASSLARGELFF
clone_size: -; j_call: TRBJ2-4; v_call: TRBV12-3/TRBV12-4; d_call: -; cdr3_nt: TGTGCCAGCAGTTACAATGGCGAAAACATTCAGTACTTC; cdr3_aa: CASSYNGENIQYF
clone_size: -; j_call: TRBJ2-1; v_call: TRBV27; d_call: TRBD2; cdr3_nt: TGTGCCAGCAGTTCGCCACTAGCGGGGGGCAACAATGAGCAGTTCTTC; cdr3_aa: CASSSPLAGGNNEQFF
clone_size: -; j_call: TRBJ2-7; v_call: TRBV7-9; d_call: TRBD1; cdr3_nt: TGTGCCAGCAGACCGACAGGGGGGGCTTACGAGCAGTACTTC; cdr3_aa: CASRPTGGAYEQYF
clone_size: -; j_call: TRBJ2-5; v_call: TRBV6-2/TRBV6-3; d_call: -; cdr3_nt: TGTGCCAGCAGTTACCAAGACCAAGAGACCCAGTACTTC; cdr3_aa: CASSYQDQETQYF
clone_size: -; j_call: TRBJ1-6; v_call: TRBV18; d_call: -; cdr3_nt: TGTGCCAGCTCACCACCGTTCCCTTCACCCCTCCACTTT; cdr3_aa: CASSPPFPSPLHF
clone_size: -; j_call: TRBJ2-4; v_call: TRBV11-2; d_call: TRBD2; cdr3_nt: TGTGCCAGCAGCTTAGGGGGCAGCCCCGCGGGGGACATTCAGTACTTC; cdr3_aa: CASSLGGSPAGDIQYF
clone_size: -; j_call: TRBJ1-1; v_call: TRBV3-1/TRBV3-2; d_call: -; cdr3_nt: TGTGCCAGCACCCGGGGGAGGGCGGACACTGAAGCTTTCTTT; cdr3_aa: CASTRGRADTEAFF
clone_size: -; j_call: TRBJ1-1; v_call: TRBV9; d_call: -; cdr3_nt: TGTGCCAGCAGCGAAACAGGAGCGAACACTGAAGCTTTCTTT; cdr3_aa: CASSETGANTEAFF
clone_size: -; j_call: TRBJ1-2; v_call: TRBV3-1/TRBV3-2; d_call: -; cdr3_nt: TGTGCCAGCAGCCAAGTGGGCAGGGTTAACTATGGCTACACCTTC; cdr3_aa: CASSQVGRVNYGYTF
clone_size: -; j_call: TRBJ2-3; v_call: TRBV2; d_call: TRBD2; cdr3_nt: TGTGCCAGCAGTGAATATAGGACTAGCGAACCAGATACGCAGTATTTT; cdr3_aa: CASSEYRTSEPDTQYF
clone_size: -; j_call: TRBJ2-2; v_call: TRBV7-9; d_call: TRBD1; cdr3_nt: TGTGCGGGGGACAGGGAGTCCGGGGAGCTGTTTTTT; cdr3_aa: CAGDRESGELFF
clone_size: -; j_call: TRBJ2-3; v_call: TRBV18; d_call: TRBD1; cdr3_nt: TGTGCCAGCTCACCATGGACAGGGGGTACGAGCACAGATACGCAGTATTTT; cdr3_aa: CASSPWTGGTSTDTQYF
clone_size: -; j_call: TRBJ2-5; v_call: TRBV29-1; d_call: -; cdr3_nt: TGCAGCGTGGTACAGGGAGCCGAGACCCAGTACTTC; cdr3_aa: CSVVQGAETQYF
clone_size: -; j_call: TRBJ1-2; v_call: TRBV18; d_call: -; cdr3_nt: TGTGCCAGCTCACCACTTCCTCAGTCTGCTAACTATGGCTACACCTTC; cdr3_aa: CASSPLPQSANYGYTF
clone_size: -; j_call: TRBJ1-2; v_call: TRBV29-1; d_call: -; cdr3_nt: TGCAGCGTTGACAGGGACTATGGCTACACCTTC; cdr3_aa: CSVDRDYGYTF
clone_size: -; j_call: TRBJ1-1; v_call: TRBV2; d_call: -; cdr3_nt: TGTGCCAGCAGTGTAATGGGACTTATGAACACTGAAGCTTTCTTT; cdr3_aa: CASSVMGLMNTEAFF
clone_size: -; j_call: TRBJ2-3; v_call: TRBV7-3; d_call: -; cdr3_nt: TGTGCCAGCAGCTTAGGGCGGGGACCTGGCACAGATACGCAGTATTTT; cdr3_aa: CASSLGRGPGTDTQYF
clone_size: once; j_call: TRBJ1-6; v_call: TRBV10-1; d_call: -; cdr3_nt: TGCGCCAGCAGTGGGAGGGGCTTGGTTAATTCACCCCTCCACTTT; cdr3_aa: CASSGRGLVNSPLHF
clone_size: -; j_call: TRBJ1-5; v_call: TRBV10-3; d_call: -; cdr3_nt: TGTGCCACCCAAGGCACAGATCAGCCCCAGCATTTT; cdr3_aa: CATQGTDQPQHF
clone_size: -; j_call: TRBJ2-7; v_call: TRBV5-8; d_call: -; cdr3_nt: TGTGCCAGCAGCCCGACTTACGAGCAGTACTTC; cdr3_aa: CASSPTYEQYF
clone_size: -; j_call: TRBJ1-4; v_call: TRBV6-5; d_call: -; cdr3_nt: TGTGCCACAACCCCGGGACCGACTAATGAAAAACTGTTTTTT; cdr3_aa: CATTPGPTNEKLFF
clone_size: -; j_call: TRBJ2-7; v_call: TRBV10-1; d_call: TRBD2; cdr3_nt: TGCGCCAGCCAACTAACGGGTCTAGCGGGTATGTACGAGCAGTACTTC; cdr3_aa: CASQLTGLAGMYEQYF
clone_size: once; j_call: TRBJ1-5; v_call: TRBV28; d_call: -; cdr3_nt: TGTGCCAGCAGTTTGGCTAGGTGGGGGGCGAAGGACGGTAGCAATCAGCCCCAGCATTTT; cdr3_aa: CASSLARWGAKDGSNQPQHF
clone_size: few; j_call: TRBJ1-2; v_call: TRBV12-5; d_call: -; cdr3_nt: TGTGCTAGTGGTTTGCTGACTCCGGGACCGACTAACTATGGCTACACCTTC; cdr3_aa: CASGLLTPGPTNYGYTF
clone_size: -; j_call: TRBJ1-5; v_call: TRBV10-3; d_call: -; cdr3_nt: TGTGCCATCAGTGAGTGGAATGAGGATCAGCCCCAGCATTTT; cdr3_aa: CAISEWNEDQPQHF
clone_size: -; j_call: TRBJ2-2; v_call: TRBV5-5; d_call: -; cdr3_nt: TGTGCCAGCAGCTTGAAGTTCGGGGGACCGAACACCGGGGAGCTGTTTTTT; cdr3_aa: CASSLKFGGPNTGELFF
clone_size: -; j_call: TRBJ2-3; v_call: TRBV5-4; d_call: TRBD2; cdr3_nt: TGTGCCAGCAGCTTGGATTCAGCGGGGGCCCACACAGATACGCAGTATTTT; cdr3_aa: CASSLDSAGAHTDTQYF
clone_size: -; j_call: TRBJ2-3; v_call: TRBV30; d_call: TRBD2; cdr3_nt: TGTGCCTCCACTACTAGCGGGATTACAGATACGCAGTATTTT; cdr3_aa: CASTTSGITDTQYF
clone_size: once; j_call: TRBJ1-1; v_call: TRBV29-1; d_call: -; cdr3_nt: TGCAGCGTTGGGAGACCGGAGAACACTGAAGCTTTCTTT; cdr3_aa: CSVGRPENTEAFF
clone_size: -; j_call: TRBJ1-1; v_call: TRBV6-2/TRBV6-3; d_call: -; cdr3_nt: TGTGCCAGCAGTTTGTTTGGATTAGTGCACACTGAAGCTTTCTTT; cdr3_aa: CASSLFGLVHTEAFF
clone_size: -; j_call: TRBJ2-1; v_call: TRBV19; d_call: -; cdr3_nt: TGTGCCAGTAGTATAGGGCGGGGAGCCTGGGATGAGCAGTTCTTC; cdr3_aa: CASSIGRGAWDEQFF
clone_size: -; j_call: TRBJ1-3; v_call: TRBV30; d_call: TRBD1; cdr3_nt: TGTGCCTGGAGTACAGGGGGCACTGGAAACACCATATATTTT; cdr3_aa: CAWSTGGTGNTIYF
clone_size: -; j_call: TRBJ1-5; v_call: TRBV27; d_call: -; cdr3_nt: TGTGCCAGCAGTCGTCTGTCGTCAACGGCCCAGCATTTT; cdr3_aa: CASSRLSSTAQHF
clone_size: -; j_call: TRBJ1-2; v_call: TRBV3-1/TRBV3-2; d_call: TRBD1; cdr3_nt: TGTGCCAGCAGCCAATCTCCGGCCAGGGGGCGCGATGGCTACACCTTC; cdr3_aa: CASSQSPARGRDGYTF
clone_size: -; j_call: TRBJ2-3; v_call: TRBV5-1; d_call: -; cdr3_nt: TGCGCCAGCAGCTTGGCTCAGATGCCAGATACGCAGTATTTT; cdr3_aa: CASSLAQMPDTQYF
clone_size: -; j_call: TRBJ1-3; v_call: TRBV28; d_call: -; cdr3_nt: TGTGCCAGCAATAGGTACAGTTTAGGAAACACCATATATTTT; cdr3_aa: CASNRYSLGNTIYF